This T cell receptor beta chain is from a study of shared clonotypes between healthy human individuals. This CDR3 contains 16 residues. Per germline, CDR1 SGHNT and CDR2 YYREEE (reference sequence). V was pared by 3 bases and J by 0 bases, with 5 bases of the junction left unmatched. The run depth of the assay was deep. Profiled with immunoSEQ multiplex PCR; TCRdb holds only in-frame clones, not every one. The sample holds approximately 1.4 million clones; 95% to 99% are singletons and the top ten take less than 0.55%. Worth noting for this clone: Its antigen is still unknown.

The study, taken as a whole, reports: The study found lower generation probabilities in non-shared clonotypes than in those shared by all four donors.

Sequencing was performed on naive CD4+ T cells sorted from blood. The subset: CD45RA+ positively selected. This sequence originates from a man between 25 and 39 years old in good health. The rearrangement joins TRBV5-4 to TRBJ2-7; TRBD2 aligns across 11 bases. Written as DNA, the CDR3 is TGTGCCAGCAGCTCGAGGACTAGCGGGCCCTCCTACGAGCAGTACTTC. This sequence encodes CASSSRTSGPSYEQYF.